The next 28 T cell receptor beta chains were all read from a single sample in a study of STAT5B mutations in CD4+ large granular lymphocyte leukemia (dated by TCRdb to the early 2020s). The library was generated by the immunoSEQ multiplex PCR assay. Not all clones reach the TCRdb copy of this immuneACCESS table, which keeps in-frame sequences only. Checked studies attribute under half of the gap to unresolved V genes and leave the rest unexplained. Counted in this sample were approximately 31,000 clones; about 74% of them appeared once. The ten top clones hold around 1% of the sample. Sequenced input: CD4+ T cells from blood buffy coats. The receptors stem from a human donor in good health.

The table lists this clone with a count of one. The chain is built from TRBV2 and TRBJ2-7; either TRBD1 or TRBD2 may supply D (6 bases each). Germline-derived CDR1 and CDR2 are SNHLY and FYNNEI. Trimming took 9 bases from V and 1 from J, leaving 13 bases between them. This CDR3 has 13 residues. The CDR3 region has the DNA TGTGCCAGAGGGGGACTGAGTTCCTACGAGCAGTACTTC. Encoded protein: CARGGLSSYEQYF.

Here the CDR3 DNA reads TGTGCCAGCAGCCGGACTAGCGGGGGCCGCACAGATACGCAGTATTTT. It encodes CASSRTSGGRTDTQYF. The rearrangement links TRBV7-2 to TRBJ2-3; 13 bases are a match to TRBD2. The CDR3 contains 16 residues. CDR1 and CDR2 from the germline V gene are SGHTA and FQGNSA. V was pared by 5 bases and J by 1 base, with 3 bases of the junction left unmatched.

V gene TRBV7-9 combines with J gene TRBJ2-1, with TRBD2 identical over 10 bases. The ends lost 4 bases at V and 0 bases at J; junction bases unmatched: 12. The CDR3 has 19 residues. Germline V gene sequence: CDR1 SEHNR, CDR2 FQNEAQ (reference sequence). The CDR3 sequence: CASSSRTSGVSFSYNEQFF. The CDR3 DNA sequence: TGTGCCAGCAGCTCCAGGACTAGCGGCGTTTCGTTCTCCTACAATGAGCAGTTCTTC.

The table lists this clone with a count of one. The chain is built from TRBV7-9 and TRBJ2-3; 12 positions match TRBD2. The J segment lost 7 bases and the V segment lost 4 bases, leaving 3 bases of the junction unmatched. The CDR3 is made up of 14 amino acids. CDR1 is SEHNR and CDR2 is FQNEAQ in the germline V gene (reference sequence). The CDR3 spells CASSYTSGRNTQYF. The CDR3 DNA is TGTGCCAGCAGCTATACTAGCGGGAGGAATACGCAGTATTTT.

The chain combines TRBV19 with TRBJ1-4; 10 bases map to TRBD1. V dropped 6 bases and J dropped 10; count of bases not matched to a gene: 23. The length of the CDR3 is 19 residues. Looked up from germline, CDR1 is LNHDA and CDR2 is SQIVND (reference sequence). The CDR3 sequence is CASRQPPGQGNSEVGKLFF. CDR3 sequence (DNA): TGTGCCAGTAGGCAGCCTCCGGGACAGGGGAATTCAGAGGTCGGAAAACTGTTTTTT.

The rearrangement uses TRBV2 and TRBJ1-1, with TRBD1 matching over 9 bases. Trimming removed 6 bases from V and 11 bases from J; junction bases left unmatched: 16. Germline CDR1 is SNHLY and CDR2 is FYNNEI. The CDR3 consists of 15 residues. CDR3 loop: CASSDERQGGFGAFF. CDR3 nucleotides: TGTGCCAGCAGCGACGAAAGACAGGGGGGTTTTGGGGCTTTCTTT.

The genes are TRBV6-5 and TRBJ1-2, with unresolved D. V was pared by 5 bases and J by 6 bases, with 19 bases between. CDR1 and CDR2 (germline): MNHEY, SVGAGI. The CDR3 has 15 residues. The CDR3 sequence is CASSPRLPSGHGYTF. CDR3 DNA sequence: TGTGCCAGCAGTCCCCGGCTCCCATCCGGCCATGGCTACACCTTC.

CDR3 DNA sequence: TGTGCCAGCAGCCTTTATCCGGGACTAGCGGGAGGAATTGAGCAGTTCTTC. Translated, it gives CASSLYPGLAGGIEQFF. The genes are TRBV28 and TRBJ2-1; 15 nucleotides align to TRBD2. CDR1 is MDHEN, CDR2 SYDVKM, per germline. V was clipped by 6 bases and J by 9 bases; unmatched bases: 12. This CDR3 has 17 residues.

This chain links TRBV28 with TRBJ1-5, with unresolved D. Germline V gene lookup returns CDR1 MDHEN and CDR2 SYDVKM. The germline V and J ends were trimmed by 6 bases and 3 bases, with 18 bases remaining between them. There are 16 residues in the CDR3. The CDR3: CASRGSIRLPNQPQHF. For the CDR3, the DNA is TGTGCCAGCAGGGGGTCGATACGACTGCCCAATCAGCCCCAGCATTTT.

V gene TRBV12-1 combines with J gene TRBJ2-3; the table's D call TRBD2 went unverified against the DNA. TRBV12-1 is annotated as a pseudogene. This CDR3 comprises 16 residues. The CDR3 region has the DNA TGTGCTTTGCTATTTACCTGCGGGGATGCCACAGATACGCAGTATTTT. The encoded protein is CALLFTCGDATDTQYF.

This chain connects TRBV11-3 to TRBJ2-3; TRBD1 or TRBD2 may be the D gene (5 bases each). The V gene's germline CDR1 is SGHNT and CDR2 YENEEA. This CDR3 has 15 amino acids. V was clipped by 3 bases and J by 2 bases, with 12 bases between them. CDR3 sequence (DNA): TGTGCCAGCAGCTTCCGGGGCGAATTCACAGATACGCAGTATTTT. Protein sequence: CASSFRGEFTDTQYF.

J is TRBJ2-1 and V is TRBV20-1; D is unclear. The CDR3 covers 10 residues. V shed 4 bases and J shed 5 bases, with 3 bases lying between them. Germline CDR1 and CDR2: DFQATT and SNEGSKA (reference sequence). In nucleotides, the CDR3 is TGCAGTGCTACGGACAATGAGCAGTTCTTC. Encoded protein: CSATDNEQFF.

V usage is TRBV28 and J usage is TRBJ2-7, with 8 bases fitting TRBD2. In germline, CDR1 is MDHEN, CDR2 SYDVKM. This CDR3 contains 16 residues. V was clipped by 7 bases and J by 2 bases; unmatched bases: 13. CDR3 DNA sequence: TGTGCCAGCACAACTAGCGGCTCAAGGGGGGCCTACGAGCAGTACTTC. Protein sequence: CASTTSGSRGAYEQYF.

V and J are TRBV6-1 and TRBJ1-6; possibly TRBD1 for D (6 bases). Germline CDR1 reads MNHNS; CDR2 reads SASEGT. With 4 bases removed from V and 6 bases from J, the gap between germline ends came to 16 bases. This CDR3 spans 16 amino acids. In DNA form, the CDR3 reads TGTGCCAGCAGTGTTTGGGGGCCTCCCGTTAATTCACCCCTCCACTTT. This translates into CASSVWGPPVNSPLHF.

The genes are TRBV28 and TRBJ2-3; D remains unclear. Germline V gene sequence: CDR1 MDHEN, CDR2 SYDVKM. The ends were cut back, 9 bases at V and 6 bases at J, with 22 bases in the middle. This CDR3 is built from 15 residues. The CDR3 DNA is TGTGCCAGTGCATCGGTTGGGATTCGGGTGGATACGCAGTATTTT. Translation: CASASVGIRVDTQYF.

J is TRBJ2-4 and V is TRBV19; D not certain. The germline V and J ends were trimmed by 7 bases and 0 bases, with 10 bases remaining between them. The CDR3 spans 14 residues. Germline CDR1 reads LNHDA; CDR2 reads SQIVND (reference sequence). CDR3 in DNA: TGTGCCAGTATGGAGAGTTTAGCCAAAAACATTCAGTACTTC. It codes for CASMESLAKNIQYF.

J is TRBJ2-3 and V is TRBV7-6; D might be TRBD2 (5 bases). This CDR3 is 15 amino acids long. V dropped 5 bases and J dropped 2 bases, with 14 bases sitting between them. Germline values: CDR1 SGHVS, CDR2 FNYEAQ. CDR3 bases: TGTGCCAGCAGCCAGTCGTTCGGGGACACAGATACGCAGTATTTT. It codes for CASSQSFGDTDTQYF.

The V call is TRBV19, the J call TRBJ2-3; tentative D call: TRBD2 (5 bases). The CDR3 contains 13 residues. Germline values: CDR1 LNHDA, CDR2 SQIVND (reference sequence). V gave up 6 bases and J gave up 9 bases, with 16 bases separating them. CDR3 residues: CASSRDEGMTQYF. In DNA form, the CDR3 reads TGTGCCAGTAGCCGAGATGAGGGTATGACGCAGTATTTT.

The chain is built from TRBV18 and TRBJ2-3; no clear D gene. Trimming took off 2 bases at V and 12 bases at J, with 12 bases between the two ends. Per germline, CDR1 KGHSH and CDR2 LQKENI. The CDR3 totals 12 residues. The CDR3 coding sequence is TGTGCCAGCTCACCAAGCACTCCGTCCCAGTATTTT. It translates to CASSPSTPSQYF. Full variable domain (missing parts from reference TRBV18 and TRBJ2-3): NAGVMQNPRHLVRRRGQEARLRCSPMKGHSHVYWYRQLPEEGLKFMVYLQKENIIDESGMPKERFSAEFPKEGPSILRIQQVVRGDSAAYFCASSPSTPSQYFGPGTRLTVL.

CDR3 protein: CATSRAVGGGKNSPLHF. CDR3 coding DNA: TGTGCCACCAGCAGGGCCGTGGGAGGGGGGAAAAATTCACCCCTCCACTTT. The chain links TRBV15 to TRBJ1-6, with D tentatively TRBD1 (6 bases). The V end was cut by 3 bases, the J end by 7 bases, with 19 bases between. CDR1 is LNHNV and CDR2 is YYDKDF in the germline V gene (reference sequence). CDR3 size: 17 residues. The full variable domain, rest sourced from reference TRBV15 and TRBJ1-6, is DAMVIQNPRYQVTQFGKPVTLSCSQTLNHNVMYWYQQKSSQAPKLLFHYYDKDFNNEADTPDNFQSRRPNTSFCFLDIRSPGLGDTAMYLCATSRAVGGGKNSPLHFGNGTRLTVT.

This sequence joins TRBV27 and TRBJ1-1; no clear D. Between the trimmed V and J ends, which lost 4 bases and 0 bases, there was a span of 9 bases. This CDR3 is built from 14 residues. Germline V lookup: CDR1 MNHEY, CDR2 SMNVEV (reference sequence). The CDR3 DNA is TGTGCCAGCAGTTCGCCAGAGATGAACACTGAAGCTTTCTTT. Its protein product is CASSSPEMNTEAFF.

The rearrangement uses TRBV2 and TRBJ2-1; no reliable D call. The CDR3 is 11 amino acids. V was shortened by 6 bases and J by 6 bases, with 6 bases between the two germline ends. Germline CDR1 SNHLY, CDR2 FYNNEI. The CDR3 here is CASSGFNEQFF. Here the CDR3 DNA reads TGTGCCAGCAGCGGTTTCAATGAGCAGTTCTTC.

The chain is built from TRBV11-1 and TRBJ2-2; 8 nucleotides line up with TRBD1. The CDR3 covers 17 residues. Germline-derived CDR1 and CDR2 are SGHAT and FQDESV (reference sequence). V lost 5 bases to trimming and J lost 2 bases; unmatched junction nucleotides: 10. The CDR3 nucleotides read TGTGCCAGCAGCCACTTCCGGACAGGGCCCAACACCGGGGAGCTGTTTTTT. This encodes CASSHFRTGPNTGELFF.

The chain recombines TRBV6-6 with TRBJ1-6; D is unresolved. CDR1 and CDR2 from the germline V gene are MNHNY and SVGAGI (reference sequence). Trimming stripped 6 bases from V and 8 bases from J, with 11 bases between. CDR3 length: 13 amino acids. CDR3 nucleotide sequence: TGTGCCAGCAGGGCAGTTTTAGATTCACCCCTCCACTTT. It is translated as CASRAVLDSPLHF.

The chain links TRBV5-1 to TRBJ2-7; 11 bases fit TRBD2. This CDR3 is built from 15 residues. Germline trimming cut 2 bases from V and 6 bases from J; bases unmatched to any gene: 7. Looked up from germline, CDR1 is SGHRS and CDR2 is YFSETQ. DNA for the CDR3: TGCGCCAGCAGCTTTTTAACTAGCGGGAGTCGCGAGCAGTACTTC. Translating gives CASSFLTSGSREQYF.

V gene TRBV5-6 combines with J gene TRBJ2-5; TRBD2 matches 13 bases. Germline V lookup: CDR1 SGHDT, CDR2 YYEEEE. J lost 3 bases, V lost 5 bases, and 1 base had no gene match. The CDR3 totals 14 residues. The DNA of the CDR3 is TGTGCCAGCAGGACTAGCGGGAGGAAAGAGACCCAGTACTTC. Protein product: CASRTSGRKETQYF.

The gene calls are TRBV29-1 and TRBJ1-2, with 7 bases identical to TRBD1. Per the germline V gene, CDR1 is SQVTM and CDR2 is ANQGSEA. Losses at the gene ends were 6 bases for V and 3 bases for J; bases not matched to a gene: 4. This CDR3 is built from 12 residues. The DNA of the CDR3 is TGCAGCGTAGAACAGGGGTACTATGGCTACACCTTC. Translated, it gives CSVEQGYYGYTF.

The chain joins TRBV14 to TRBJ2-5; no definite D call. The CDR3 covers 13 residues. Trimming took 0 bases from V and 4 from J, leaving 6 bases between them. CDR1 is SGHDN, CDR2 FVKESK, per germline. The CDR3 sequence: CASSQDLLETQYF. In DNA, the CDR3 is TGTGCCAGCAGCCAAGATCTGTTAGAGACCCAGTACTTC. The variable domain in full, completed from reference TRBV14 and TRBJ2-5, reads EAGVTQFPSHSVIEKGQTVTLRCDPISGHDNLYWYRRVMGKEIKFLLHFVKESKQDESGMPNNRFLAERTGGTYSTLKVQPAELEDSGVYFCASSQDLLETQYFGPGTRLLVL.